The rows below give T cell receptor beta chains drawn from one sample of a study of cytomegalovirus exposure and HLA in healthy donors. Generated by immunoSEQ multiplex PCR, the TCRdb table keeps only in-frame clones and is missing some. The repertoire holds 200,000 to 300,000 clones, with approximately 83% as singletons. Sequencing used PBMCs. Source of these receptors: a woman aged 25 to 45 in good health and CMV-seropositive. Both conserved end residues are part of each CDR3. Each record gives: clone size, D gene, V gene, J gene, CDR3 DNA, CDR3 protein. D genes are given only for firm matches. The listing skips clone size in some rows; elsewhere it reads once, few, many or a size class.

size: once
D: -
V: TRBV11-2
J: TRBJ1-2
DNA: TGTGCCAGCAGCTTAGATGGTTCACAGGGAGTCTATGGCTACACCTTC
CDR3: CASSLDGSQGVYGYTF

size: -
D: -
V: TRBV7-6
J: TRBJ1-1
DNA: TGTGCCAGCACCCCGCGGGGTCTAAACACTGAAGCTTTCTTT
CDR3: CASTPRGLNTEAFF

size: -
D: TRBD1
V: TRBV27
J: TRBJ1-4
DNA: TGTGCCAGCACCGACAGGGTGAGGACAACTAATGAAAAACTGTTTTTT
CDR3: CASTDRVRTTNEKLFF

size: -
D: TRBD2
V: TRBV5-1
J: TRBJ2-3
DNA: TGCGCCAGCAGCTTGGGGACTAGCGTCCGCACAGATACGCAGTATTTT
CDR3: CASSLGTSVRTDTQYF

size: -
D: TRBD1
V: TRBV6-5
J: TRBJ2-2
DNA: TGTGCCAGCAGTAAACGGACAGGGGGCTCCGGGGAGCTGTTTTTT
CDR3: CASSKRTGGSGELFF

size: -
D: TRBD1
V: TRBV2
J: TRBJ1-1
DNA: TGTGCCAGCAGTGTACAGGGGAGCACTGAAGCTTTCTTT
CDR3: CASSVQGSTEAFF

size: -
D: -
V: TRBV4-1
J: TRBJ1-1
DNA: TGCGCCAGCAGCCCCCCCTCCCCTGAAGCTTTCTTT
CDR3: CASSPPSPEAFF

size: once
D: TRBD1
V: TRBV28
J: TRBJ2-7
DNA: TGTGCCAGCAGTCCGATCCCGGGACAGGGGGCCTACGAGCAGTACTTC
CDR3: CASSPIPGQGAYEQYF

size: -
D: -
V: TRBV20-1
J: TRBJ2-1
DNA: TGCAGTGCTAGTAGGGGAAATGAGCAGTTCTTC
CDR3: CSASRGNEQFF

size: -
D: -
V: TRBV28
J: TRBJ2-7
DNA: TGTGCCAGCAGAGCCGTAAACCCCGCGATCTACGAGCAGTACTTC
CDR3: CASRAVNPAIYEQYF

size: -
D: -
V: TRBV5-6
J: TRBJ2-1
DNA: TGTGCCAGCAGCTTGGGCGGAAATGAGCAGTTCTTC
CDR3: CASSLGGNEQFF

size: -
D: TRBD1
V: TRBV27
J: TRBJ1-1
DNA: TGTGCCAGCAGCCTTCGACAGGGGAACACTGAAGCTTTCTTT
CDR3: CASSLRQGNTEAFF

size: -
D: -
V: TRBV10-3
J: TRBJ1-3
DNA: TGTGCCATCAGTGAGTCGAGCACGGGGACAGGAAACACCATATATTTT
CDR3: CAISESSTGTGNTIYF

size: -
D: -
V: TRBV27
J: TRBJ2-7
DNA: TGTGCCAGCAGTTTGGCAGGGAGGAGTTCCCACGAGCAGTACTTC
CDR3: CASSLAGRSSHEQYF

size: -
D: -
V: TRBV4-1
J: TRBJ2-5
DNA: TGCGCCAGCAGCCCCATCCGGCAGGGGCAAGAGACCCAGTACTTC
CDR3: CASSPIRQGQETQYF

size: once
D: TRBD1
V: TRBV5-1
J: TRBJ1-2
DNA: TGCGCCAGCAGCTTGGACAGGGGTGGCTACACCTTC
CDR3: CASSLDRGGYTF

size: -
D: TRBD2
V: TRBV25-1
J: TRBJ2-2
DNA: TGTGCCAGCAGACTAGCGGGAAGGGGCGGGGAGCTGTTTTTT
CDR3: CASRLAGRGGELFF

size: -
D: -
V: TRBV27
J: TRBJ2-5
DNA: TGTGCCAGCAGTTACGGCTTTAGGGGGCAAGAGACCCAGTACTTC
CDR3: CASSYGFRGQETQYF

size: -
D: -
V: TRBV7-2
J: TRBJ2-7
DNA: TGTGCCAGCAGCTCCGGACTGAGTTTCGGCCCGGTCTACGAGCAGTACTTC
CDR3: CASSSGLSFGPVYEQYF

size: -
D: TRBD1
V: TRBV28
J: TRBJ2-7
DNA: TGTGCCAGCAGTTTATTGGGGACAGGGGTGTCCGAGCAGTACTTC
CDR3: CASSLLGTGVSEQYF

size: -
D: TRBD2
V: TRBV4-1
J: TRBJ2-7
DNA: TGCGCCAGCAGCCAAGTCGTACTAGCGGGAGCCCACGAGCAGTACTTC
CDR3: CASSQVVLAGAHEQYF

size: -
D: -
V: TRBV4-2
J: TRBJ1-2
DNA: TGTGCCAGCAGCCGTCCCCAGGGAACCACCCCTTATGGCTACACCTTC
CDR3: CASSRPQGTTPYGYTF

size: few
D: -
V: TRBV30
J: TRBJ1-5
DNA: TGTGCCTGGAGCCCCGGTGACAGAGCAAATCAGCCCCAGCATTTT
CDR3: CAWSPGDRANQPQHF

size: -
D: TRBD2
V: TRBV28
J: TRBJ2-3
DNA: TGTGCCAGCAGGAGACTAGCGGGAGCGGGCACAGATACGCAGTATTTT
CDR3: CASRRLAGAGTDTQYF

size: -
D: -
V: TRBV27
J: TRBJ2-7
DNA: TGTGCCAGCAGTTTGGCAGCTGGGGGGTTCCACGAGCAGTACTTC
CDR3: CASSLAAGGFHEQYF

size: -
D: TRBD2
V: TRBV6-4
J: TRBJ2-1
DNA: TGTGCCAGCAGTGCGACTAGCGGGCCGAATGAGCAGTTCTTC
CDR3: CASSATSGPNEQFF

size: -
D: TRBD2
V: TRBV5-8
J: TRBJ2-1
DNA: TGTGCCAGCTTCCCCACGGGAGGAGGCTACAATGAGCAGTTCTTC
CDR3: CASFPTGGGYNEQFF

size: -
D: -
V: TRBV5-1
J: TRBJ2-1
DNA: TGCGCCAGCAGCTTATCGGACTCGTCCTACAATGAGCAGTTCTTC
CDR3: CASSLSDSSYNEQFF

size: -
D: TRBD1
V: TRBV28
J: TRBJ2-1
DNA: TGTGCCAGCAGTTTATTCCGGTCAGGGGGATTCGATGAGCAGTTCTTC
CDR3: CASSLFRSGGFDEQFF

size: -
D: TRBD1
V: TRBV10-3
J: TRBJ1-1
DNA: TGTGCCATCAGTGCCGGACAGGGGGGCACTGAAGCTTTCTTT
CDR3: CAISAGQGGTEAFF

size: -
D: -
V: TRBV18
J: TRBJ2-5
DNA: TGTGCCAGCTCACCCTTAAATGTGGAGACCCAGTACTTC
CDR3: CASSPLNVETQYF

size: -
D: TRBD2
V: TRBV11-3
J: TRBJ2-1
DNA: TGTGCCAGCAGCCCTAGCGGCCCCTCCTACAATGAGCAGTTCTTC
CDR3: CASSPSGPSYNEQFF

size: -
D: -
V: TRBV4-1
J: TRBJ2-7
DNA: TGCGCCAGCAGCCAAGGTTCTAGCGCGTACGAGCAGTACTTC
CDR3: CASSQGSSAYEQYF

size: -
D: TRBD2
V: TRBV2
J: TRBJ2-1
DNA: TGTGCCACGCTTATAGCGGGATCCTACAATGAGCAGTTCTTC
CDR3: CATLIAGSYNEQFF

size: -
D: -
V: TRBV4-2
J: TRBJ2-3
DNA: TGTGCCAGCAGCCAAGGCAGGGAAGATACGCAGTATTTT
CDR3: CASSQGREDTQYF